The T cell receptor beta chain under discussion was sequenced for a study of long-term antiretroviral therapy in people with HIV. Run at survey level, the immunoSEQ assay was version v3.0. TCRdb's table, derived via immunoSEQ multiplex PCR, lists solely in-frame clones and lacks some. This sample has roughly 42,000 clones, with approximately 87% found just once. Turning to this clone: Its antigen is not known.

Each HIV participant was treated in the United States. Study conclusions and caveats: Blood dating 2004 to 2017 may reflect older ART regimens. Repertoires looked antigen-experienced, with only a slight naive shift after ART. Investigators report no available data on ART adherence, viral resistance or therapy changes.

CDR1 is GTSNPN and CDR2 is SVGIG in the germline V gene (reference sequence). The CDR3 sequence is 15 residues long. J lost 5 bases, V lost 4 bases, and 9 bases had no gene match. The material sequenced was unsorted PBMCs, taken 1.2 years after starting antiretroviral therapy. The sequence was obtained from a woman between 50 and 59 years old with HIV. V is TRBV30 and J is TRBJ2-1; TRBD2 matches 9 bases. CDR3 sequence: CAWNRLAGTDNEQFF. CDR3 nucleotide sequence: TGTGCCTGGAATCGGCTAGCGGGGACAGACAATGAGCAGTTCTTC.